Listed here are 23 T cell receptor beta chains from one sample, sequenced in a study of blood T cell repertoires in COVID-19. The table came from immunoSEQ multiplex PCR; TCRdb's copy has only in-frame clones and leaves some out. This table has roughly 200,000 clones, roughly 84% appearing once. The sample was peripheral blood. The receptors derive from a man in his forties or fifties with active or convalescent COVID-19.

The genes are TRBV6-6 and TRBJ1-3; perhaps TRBD1 as D (6 bases). In germline, CDR1 is MNHNY, CDR2 SVGAGI (reference sequence). The CDR3 sequence is 11 residues long. Trimming took off 9 bases at V and 5 bases at J, with 8 bases between the two ends. The CDR3 DNA reads as TGTGCCAGAGGGGGAAGAAACACCATATATTTT. Its protein is CARGGRNTIYF.

The chain employs TRBV18 and TRBJ2-7; 7 bases match TRBD1. Germline trimming cut 1 base from V and 6 bases from J; bases unmatched to any gene: 12. Germline CDR1 KGHSH, CDR2 LQKENI. The CDR3 runs to 16 residues. The CDR3 DNA reads TGTGCCAGCTCACCACAGACAGGGTTGCCCCTCTCCGAGCAGTACTTC. It specifies CASSPQTGLPLSEQYF.

This clone has ten or more counts. The V call is TRBV5-4, the J call TRBJ1-2; 7 positions match TRBD1. V trimming: 4 bases; J trimming: 5 bases; junction bases outside the gene matches: 5. Germline values: CDR1 SGHNT, CDR2 YYREEE (reference sequence). This CDR3 has 13 amino acids. This CDR3 reads CASSTGQRYGYTF. The CDR3, as DNA: TGTGCCAGCAGCACGGGACAGAGATATGGCTACACCTTC.

The rearrangement uses TRBV7-8 and TRBJ1-1, with D perhaps matching TRBD1 (5 bases). V lost 5 bases and J 3 bases, leaving 16 bases between the germline ends. Germline loops: CDR1 SGHVS, CDR2 FQNEAQ. This CDR3 comprises 15 residues. The CDR3 spells CASSLGARGYTEAFF. The CDR3 DNA reads as TGTGCCAGCAGCCTCGGAGCGCGGGGGTACACTGAAGCTTTCTTT. Combining the CDR3 with reference TRBV7-8 and TRBJ1-1 gives the whole variable domain GAGVSQSPRYKVAKRGQDVALRCDPISGHVSLFWYQQALGQGPEFLTYFQNEAQLDKSGLPSDRFFAERPEGSVSTLKIQRTQQEDSAVYLCASSLGARGYTEAFFGQGTRLTVV.

The gene calls are TRBV4-2 and TRBJ1-5; D is unresolved. Per germline, CDR1 LGHNA and CDR2 YNFKEQ. The CDR3 runs to 15 residues. Trimming removed 3 bases at V and 1 base at J, with 10 bases between. The chain's CDR3 is CASSQLRESNQPQHF. For the CDR3, the DNA is TGTGCCAGCAGCCAGTTGAGGGAGAGCAATCAGCCCCAGCATTTT.

The chain joins TRBV5-1 to TRBJ1-1; D may be TRBD1 (6 bases). This CDR3 region has 15 residues. V dropped 0 bases and J dropped 3 bases, with 12 bases sitting between them. Germline V gene lookup returns CDR1 SGHRS and CDR2 YFSETQ. The CDR3 protein is CASSLATGSHTEAFF. The CDR3 DNA is TGCGCCAGCAGCTTGGCAACAGGGTCACACACTGAAGCTTTCTTT.

The chain links TRBV4-3 to TRBJ2-3, with D perhaps TRBD1 (5 bases). The CDR3 consists of 17 residues. The germline V gene encodes CDR1 LGHNA and CDR2 YSLEER. With 3 bases removed from V and 2 bases from J, the gap between germline ends came to 18 bases. The CDR3 region has the DNA TGCGCCAGCAGCCAGGGCTTTTTGGACACTTACACAGATACGCAGTATTTT. The encoded protein is CASSQGFLDTYTDTQYF.

The rearrangement joins TRBV30 to TRBJ1-1; D uncertain. V lost 3 bases to trimming and J lost 11 bases, with 10 bases between them. There are 10 residues in the CDR3. CDR1 and CDR2 (germline): GTSNPN, SVGIG (reference sequence). The CDR3 DNA reads as TGTGCCTGGAGAGAGCGCTCGGCTTTCTTT. Its protein is CAWRERSAFF.

This clone has just one count. The chain carries TRBV18 and TRBJ1-4; D remains ambiguous. Germline CDR1 KGHSH, CDR2 LQKENI. The CDR3 is made up of 15 amino acids. Trimming shortened V by 6 bases and J by 0 bases, and 11 bases separated the two germline ends. The CDR3: CASSRGSATNEKLFF. The DNA for the CDR3 is TGTGCCAGCTCCCGTGGGAGCGCAACTAATGAAAAACTGTTTTTT.

This chain uses TRBV28 with TRBJ1-5; D possibly corresponds to TRBD1 (6 bases). V was trimmed by 4 bases and J by 0 bases, leaving 13 bases between them. The V gene's germline CDR1 is MDHEN and CDR2 SYDVKM. The CDR3 spans 16 residues. The CDR3 DNA sequence: TGTGCCAGCAGTTCTCACAGGGCCCTTAGCAATCAGCCCCAGCATTTT. It yields the protein CASSSHRALSNQPQHF.

The genes are TRBV13 and TRBJ1-4; D is perhaps TRBD1 (5 bases). Per germline, CDR1 PRHDT and CDR2 FYEKMQ (reference sequence). V was trimmed by 6 bases and J by 6 bases, leaving 17 bases between them. The CDR3 has 15 amino acids. The CDR3 bases are TGTGCCAGCAGTTCTGGGAGGGCCAGGGATGAAAAACTGTTTTTT. It specifies CASSSGRARDEKLFF.

The V gene is TRBV5-4, the J gene TRBJ1-1; D remains ambiguous. The CDR3 runs 15 residues. The V end was cut by 0 bases, the J end by 0 bases, with 9 bases between. Per the germline V gene, CDR1 is SGHNT and CDR2 is YYREEE (reference sequence). CDR3 nucleotide sequence: TGTGCCAGCAGCTTGGAGTTTCGGGTGAACACTGAAGCTTTCTTT. Amino acids: CASSLEFRVNTEAFF.

This clone showed up just a few times. The chain carries TRBV2 and TRBJ2-7; 10 bases are shared with TRBD1. The germline CDR1 and CDR2 sequences are SNHLY and FYNNEI. The CDR3 consists of 14 residues. V shed 3 bases, J shed 7 bases, and the junction held 6 bases outside the gene matches. The CDR3 coding sequence is TGTGCCAGCAGTGATAGACAGGGGGCGGGAGAGCAGTACTTC. Residues: CASSDRQGAGEQYF.

J is TRBJ1-1 and V is TRBV6-2 or TRBV6-3; the D is unclear. The CDR3 totals 15 residues. The V and J ends lost 2 bases and 0 bases respectively, with 10 bases between them. The germline V gene encodes CDR1 MNHEY and CDR2 SVGEGT. CDR3 in DNA: TGTGCCAGCAGTTACCCGGGAGGCGTGAACACTGAAGCTTTCTTT. Protein product: CASSYPGGVNTEAFF.

The chain carries TRBV5-4 and TRBJ1-2, with D tentatively TRBD1 (6 bases). Trimming stripped 4 bases from V and 3 bases from J, with 13 bases between. The CDR3 has 14 residues. Germline loops: CDR1 SGHNT, CDR2 YYREEE (reference sequence). For the CDR3, the DNA is TGTGCCAGCAGCCCCCAACAGGGCCACTATGGCTACACCTTC. Protein product: CASSPQQGHYGYTF. Complete variable domain (other parts from reference TRBV5-4 and TRBJ1-2): ETGVTQSPTHLIKTRGQQVTLRCSSQSGHNTVSWYQQALGQGPQFIFQYYREEENGRGNFPPRFSGLQFPNYSSELNVNALELDDSALYLCASSPQQGHYGYTFGSGTRLTVV.

The V and J genes are TRBV6-6 and TRBJ1-2, with 9 nucleotides matching TRBD1. The V gene end was trimmed by 5 bases and the J gene end by 3 bases; junction bases not matched to a gene: 7. CDR1 and CDR2 (germline): MNHNY, SVGAGI (reference sequence). The CDR3 sequence is 15 residues long. Here the CDR3 reads CASSKGTGRDYGYTF. CDR3 sequence (DNA): TGTGCCAGCAGTAAAGGGACAGGGAGGGACTATGGCTACACCTTC.

V usage is TRBV30 and J usage is TRBJ2-1, with 8 bases that match TRBD2. V lost 2 bases, J lost 7 bases, and 13 bases stayed unmatched. The CDR3 is made up of 16 amino acids. Per the germline V gene, CDR1 is GTSNPN and CDR2 is SVGIG (reference sequence). CDR3: CAWSRVIGLAKNEQFF. CDR3 in DNA: TGTGCCTGGAGTAGAGTTATAGGACTAGCAAAGAATGAGCAGTTCTTC.

The gene calls are TRBV11-1 and TRBJ1-3; D gene ambiguous. In germline, CDR1 is SGHAT, CDR2 FQDESV (reference sequence). V dropped 3 bases and J dropped 0 bases, with 12 bases sitting between them. This CDR3 region has 16 residues. The CDR3 protein is CASSFGRAVSGNTIYF. CDR3 DNA sequence: TGTGCCAGCAGCTTCGGGCGGGCAGTCTCTGGAAACACCATATATTTT. Full variable domain (outside the CDR3, taken from reference TRBV11-1 and TRBJ1-3): EAEVAQSPRYKITEKSQAVAFWCDPISGHATLYWYRQILGQGPELLVQFQDESVVDDSQLPKDRFSAERLKGVDSTLKIQPAELGDSAMYLCASSFGRAVSGNTIYFGEGSWLTVV.

The gene calls are TRBV7-2 and TRBJ1-5; TRBD1 matches at 7 bases. The CDR3 covers 13 residues. Germline-derived CDR1 and CDR2 are SGHTA and FQGNSA. J was trimmed by 6 bases and V by 5 bases; bases with no gene match: 4. The CDR3 bases are TGTGCCAGCAGCGCTACAGGGGCTCAGCCCCAGCATTTT. Translating it yields CASSATGAQPQHF.

This clone has just a few counts. The genes are TRBV14 and TRBJ2-7; 7 positions match TRBD1. CDR1 SGHDN and CDR2 FVKESK come from the germline V gene. The junction had 5 bases not matched to a gene; V was cut back by 2 bases and J by 1 base. CDR3 length equals 15 residues. DNA of the CDR3: TGTGCCAGCAGCCAACAGGGGGTGAGTTCCTACGAGCAGTACTTC. Amino acids: CASSQQGVSSYEQYF.

J is TRBJ2-5 and V is TRBV19, with TRBD1 matching over 8 bases. V gave up 1 base and J gave up 5 bases; unmatched junction bases: 3. The CDR3 sequence is 14 residues long. The germline V gene encodes CDR1 LNHDA and CDR2 SQIVND (reference sequence). The CDR3 loop is CASSIGTGMETQYF. The CDR3, as DNA: TGTGCCAGTAGTATAGGGACAGGGATGGAGACCCAGTACTTC.

This chain joins TRBV6-6 and TRBJ1-2, with 7 bases aligning to TRBD1. CDR3 length: 13 amino acids. Trimming cost V 5 bases and J 7 bases; bases outside gene matches: 7. The V gene's germline CDR1 is MNHNY and CDR2 SVGAGI (reference sequence). The CDR3 coding sequence is TGTGCCAGCAGTAACCAGGGGGAGCGTGGCTACACCTTC. This sequence encodes CASSNQGERGYTF.

J is TRBJ2-6 and V is TRBV19, with a weak D call TRBD2 (7 bases). This CDR3 contains 14 residues. The V gene lost 11 bases and the J gene lost 0 bases, with 11 bases spanning the gap. The germline CDR1 and CDR2 sequences are LNHDA and SQIVND (reference sequence). The CDR3 DNA reads as TGTGCCTCGGGGGGCAGCTCTGGGGCCAACGTCCTGACTTTC. Translation gives CASGGSSGANVLTF.